Presented here are 13 T cell receptor beta chains from one specimen sequenced in a study of beta chain features in type 1 diabetes. Study conclusions and caveats: Within each of all four CD4+ subsets, Type 1 diabetes patients had TCRB CDR3s that were moderately but significantly shorter.

The entirety of the isolated RNA underwent reverse transcription, so expressed TCRB transcripts were sequenced. Here immunoSEQ multiplex PCR was the method, and the copy in TCRdb shows in-frame clones only, minus some. The top ten clones hold around 0.012% of a sample with 250,000 to 300,000 clones, roughly 24% of them seen once. Their antigens are not known. The material sequenced was naive CD4+ T cells from blood. Every receptor here comes from a woman in her twenties or thirties with type 1 diabetes.

The chain links TRBV2 to TRBJ2-5; D uncertain. V dropped 3 bases and J dropped 5 bases, with 10 bases sitting between them. The CDR3 covers 13 residues. Germline V gives CDR1 SNHLY, CDR2 FYNNEI. Here the CDR3 reads CASSDRVWETQYF. The CDR3 nucleotides are TGTGCCAGCAGTGACCGGGTCTGGGAGACCCAGTACTTC.

This clone has just a few counts. The chain carries TRBV30 and TRBJ2-7, with 7 bases matching TRBD1. Looked up from germline, CDR1 is GTSNPN and CDR2 is SVGIG (reference sequence). J was trimmed by 3 bases and V by 1 base; bases with no gene match: 3. This CDR3 has 13 residues. The CDR3, as DNA: TGTGCCTGGAGTGAGGGACAGATCTACGAGCAGTACTTC. Residues: CAWSEGQIYEQYF.

This sequence joins TRBV5-1 and TRBJ2-1; 9 positions match TRBD1. Germline V CDR1 and CDR2: SGHRS, YFSETQ. The CDR3 contains 14 residues. Trimming at V came to 9 bases and at J to 5 bases, leaving 9 bases not matched to a gene. CDR3 region: CATRSGTGNNEQFF. CDR3 DNA: TGCGCCACCCGGTCCGGGACAGGGAACAATGAGCAGTTCTTC.

Only a few counts were recorded for this clone. The chain links TRBV4-1 to TRBJ2-1, with 14 bases lining up with TRBD2. J was trimmed by 8 bases and V by 3 bases; bases with no gene match: 6. CDR1 is MGHRA, CDR2 YSYEKL, per germline. This CDR3 spans 16 amino acids. CDR3 nucleotides: TGCGCCAGCAGCCACGGGACTAGCGGGAGTCGGGATGAGCAGTTCTTC. This sequence encodes CASSHGTSGSRDEQFF.

This clone was seen more than once but under ten times. The J gene is TRBJ2-5, the V gene TRBV30, with a possible D match to TRBD2 (5 bases). Trimming took off 0 bases at V and 5 bases at J, with 16 bases between the two ends. The CDR3 totals 15 residues. Germline CDR1 GTSNPN, CDR2 SVGIG (reference sequence). This CDR3 is CAWSVFIGPGETQYF. The CDR3 DNA follows: TGTGCCTGGAGTGTATTTATTGGACCGGGGGAGACCCAGTACTTC.

V usage is TRBV5-4 and J usage is TRBJ1-4, with TRBD1 as a possible D gene (6 bases). The V and J ends lost 4 bases and 8 bases respectively, with 18 bases between them. Germline assignment: CDR1 SGHNT and CDR2 YYREEE (reference sequence). CDR3 length equals 15 residues. The DNA for the CDR3 is TGTGCCAGCAGCCCTAACACAGGGTTAAACGAAAAACTGTTTTTT. This codes for CASSPNTGLNEKLFF. Variable domain in full (rest from reference TRBV5-4 and TRBJ1-4): ETGVTQSPTHLIKTRGQQVTLRCSSQSGHNTVSWYQQALGQGPQFIFQYYREEENGRGNFPPRFSGLQFPNYSSELNVNALELDDSALYLCASSPNTGLNEKLFFGSGTQLSVL.

This clone was observed a few times. V gene TRBV29-1 combines with J gene TRBJ1-2; D ambiguous. CDR3 length: 13 residues. Germline loops: CDR1 SQVTM, CDR2 ANQGSEA. V lost 4 bases and J 1 base, leaving 10 bases between the germline ends. The CDR3 DNA is TGCAGCGTTGGATACAGCATTAACTATGGCTACACCTTC. Its translation: CSVGYSINYGYTF.

This clone was seen more than once but under ten times. The CDR3 protein is CASSRQGAGQPQHF. CDR3 bases: TGCGCCAGCAGTCGTCAGGGGGCTGGTCAGCCCCAGCATTTT. J is TRBJ1-5 and V is TRBV23-1, with 8 nucleotides matching TRBD1. TRBV23-1 is annotated as an ORF whose role is uncertain. The CDR3 covers 14 residues. The J segment lost 6 bases and the V segment lost 4 bases, leaving 5 bases of the junction unmatched.

J is TRBJ2-3 and V is TRBV29-1, with D perhaps TRBD2 (5 bases). Trimming shortened V by 5 bases and J by 2 bases, and 14 bases separated the two germline ends. This CDR3 has 14 amino acids. Per the germline V gene, CDR1 is SQVTM and CDR2 is ANQGSEA. CDR3 nucleotide sequence: TGCAGCGTTCTAGCTTCGGGATACACAGATACGCAGTATTTT. Translation: CSVLASGYTDTQYF.

This chain links TRBV25-1 with TRBJ2-3, with 7 positions matching TRBD2. Germline CDR1 is MGHDK and CDR2 is SYGVNS. The CDR3 length is 13 residues. The V and J ends lost 7 bases and 3 bases, in that order; junction bases with no gene match: 4. The CDR3 spells CASISAGTDTQYF. The CDR3 DNA reads as TGTGCCAGCATTTCAGCGGGGACAGATACGCAGTATTTT.

V and J are TRBV6-5 and TRBJ1-1, with 9 bases aligning to TRBD1. Germline V lookup: CDR1 MNHEY, CDR2 SVGAGI. There are 15 residues in the CDR3. J gave up 2 bases and V 4 bases, and 5 bases lay outside the gene matches. This CDR3 is CASSLTGGLNTEAFF. CDR3 DNA sequence: TGTGCCAGCAGTTTGACAGGGGGATTAAACACTGAAGCTTTCTTT.

The table lists this clone with a few counts. The chain joins TRBV30 to TRBJ2-7; 9 bases align to TRBD1. Germline V lookup: CDR1 GTSNPN, CDR2 SVGIG (reference sequence). The CDR3 runs to 14 residues. The V gene end was trimmed by 1 base and the J gene end by 5 bases; junction bases not matched to a gene: 6. CDR3 amino acids: CAWSAGDRAHEQYF. The CDR3 coding sequence is TGTGCCTGGAGTGCAGGGGACAGGGCCCACGAGCAGTACTTC.

This chain joins TRBV11-2 and TRBJ2-5; D gene ambiguous. The CDR3 runs 14 residues. Trimming removed 5 bases from V and 2 bases from J, with 12 bases in between. CDR1 SGHAT and CDR2 FQNNGV come from the germline V gene. The chain's CDR3 is CASSRTSVQETQYF. CDR3 nucleotides: TGTGCCAGCAGCCGTACTTCGGTGCAAGAGACCCAGTACTTC. Filled out from reference TRBV11-2 and TRBJ2-5, the complete variable domain reads EAGVAQSPRYKIIEKRQSVAFWCNPISGHATLYWYQQILGQGPKLLIQFQNNGVVDDSQLPKDRFSAERLKGVDSTLKIQPAKLEDSAVYLCASSRTSVQETQYFGPGTRLLVL.